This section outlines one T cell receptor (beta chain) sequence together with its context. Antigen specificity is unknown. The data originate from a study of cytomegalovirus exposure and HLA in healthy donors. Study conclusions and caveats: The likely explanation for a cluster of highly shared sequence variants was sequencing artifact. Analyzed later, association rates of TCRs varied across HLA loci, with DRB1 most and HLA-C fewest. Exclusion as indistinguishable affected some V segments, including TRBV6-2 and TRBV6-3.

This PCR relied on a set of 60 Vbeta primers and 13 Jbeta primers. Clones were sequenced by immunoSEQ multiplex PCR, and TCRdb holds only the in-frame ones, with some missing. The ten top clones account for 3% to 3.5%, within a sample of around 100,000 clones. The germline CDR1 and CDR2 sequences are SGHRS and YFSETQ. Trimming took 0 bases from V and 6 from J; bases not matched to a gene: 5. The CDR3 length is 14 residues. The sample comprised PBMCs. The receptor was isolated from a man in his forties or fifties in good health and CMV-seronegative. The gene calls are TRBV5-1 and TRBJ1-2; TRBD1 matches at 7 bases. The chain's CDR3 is CASSLARGRDGYTF. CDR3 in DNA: TGCGCCAGCAGCTTGGCTAGGGGGCGCGATGGCTACACCTTC.